The 19 T cell receptor beta chains given below trace back to one sample, sequenced in a study of T cell changes during pregnancy in multiple sclerosis. This table comes from immunoSEQ multiplex PCR, and its TCRdb copy is limited to in-frame clones, with some not included. The sample includes around 100,000 clones, roughly 92% of them seen just once. The input for sequencing was peripheral blood, taken after pregnancy. These receptors all stem from a female donor with multiple sclerosis, enrolled in a pregnancy study.

The rearrangement uses TRBV23-1 and TRBJ1-5; D not resolved. TRBV23-1 counts as an open reading frame of uncertain function. CDR3 length equals 13 residues. The germline V and J ends were trimmed by 6 bases and 2 bases, with 8 bases remaining between them. Written as DNA, the CDR3 is TGCGCCAGCAGCCGGGGTCGCAATCAGCCCCAGCATTTT. It encodes CASSRGRNQPQHF.

This clone occurred a few times. The V gene is TRBV2, the J gene TRBJ1-2; possible D gene TRBD1, 6 bases. The CDR3 has 12 amino acids. V was clipped by 6 bases and J by 10 bases, with 15 bases between them. Germline-derived CDR1 and CDR2 are SNHLY and FYNNEI. The CDR3: CASRDWTEYYTF. Here the CDR3 DNA reads TGTGCCAGCAGGGATTGGACAGAATACTACACCTTC.

The chain combines TRBV2 with TRBJ1-1, with 9 bases identical to TRBD1. With 1 base clipped from V and 1 base from J, the junction kept 1 base outside the gene matches. CDR3 length: 15 residues. In germline, CDR1 is SNHLY, CDR2 FYNNEI. The CDR3 sequence is CASSEEQGANTEAFF. CDR3 bases: TGTGCCAGCAGTGAAGAACAGGGGGCGAACACTGAAGCTTTCTTT.

The chain links TRBV28 to TRBJ2-7; 8 bases are shared with TRBD1. V gave up 2 bases and J gave up 6 bases; unmatched junction bases: 30. The CDR3 totals 22 residues. Germline V CDR1 and CDR2: MDHEN, SYDVKM. The CDR3 region is CASSLLQFPGQGSARLNREQYF. CDR3 DNA sequence: TGTGCCAGCAGTTTACTCCAATTCCCCGGACAGGGCTCTGCACGTCTCAACCGCGAGCAGTACTTC.

V usage is TRBV28 and J usage is TRBJ1-1; 7 positions match TRBD1. The V gene's germline CDR1 is MDHEN and CDR2 SYDVKM. The CDR3 length is 15 residues. Unmatched junction bases numbered 7, after V lost 5 bases and J lost 1 base. CDR3: CASSPFRGRNTEAFF. CDR3 coding DNA: TGTGCCAGCAGTCCCTTCAGGGGGAGGAACACTGAAGCTTTCTTT.

This clone was recorded only once. The chain uses TRBV2 and TRBJ1-5; 9 bases are shared with TRBD1. In germline, CDR1 is SNHLY, CDR2 FYNNEI. Trimming took 6 bases from V and 2 from J; bases not matched to a gene: 5. The CDR3 length is 15 residues. The CDR3 coding sequence is TGTGCCAGCAGGGACAGGGGTGGTGGCAATCAGCCCCAGCATTTT. This sequence encodes CASRDRGGGNQPQHF.

This chain joins TRBV5-4 and TRBJ1-1; 7 nucleotides match TRBD1. Germline V gives CDR1 SGHNT, CDR2 YYREEE (reference sequence). Trimming removed 4 bases from V and 6 bases from J; junction bases left unmatched: 6. CDR3 length: 13 amino acids. CDR3 in amino acids: CASSLNRGPEAFF. The CDR3 DNA reads TGTGCCAGCAGCCTAAACAGGGGCCCTGAAGCTTTCTTT.

The genes are TRBV30 and TRBJ1-4; D possibly corresponds to TRBD1 (6 bases). The CDR3 totals 15 residues. Germline CDR1 and CDR2: GTSNPN and SVGIG (reference sequence). Trimming shortened V by 1 base and J by 8 bases, and 17 bases separated the two germline ends. The CDR3 DNA sequence: TGTGCCTGGAGTGCCGGGACACTCGGGGAGGAAAAACTGTTTTTT. This sequence encodes CAWSAGTLGEEKLFF. The full variable domain, in which reference TRBV30 and TRBJ1-4 provide the parts outside the CDR3, is SQTIHQWPATLVQPVGSPLSLECTVEGTSNPNLYWYRQAAGRGLQLLFYSVGIGQISSEVPQNLSASRPQDRQFILSSKKLLLSDSGFYLCAWSAGTLGEEKLFFGSGTQLSVL.

The V call is TRBV2, the J call TRBJ2-4; TRBD1 matches 10 bases. The CDR3 is 17 amino acids. Trimming cost V 10 bases and J 1 base; bases outside gene matches: 13. Germline CDR1 and CDR2: SNHLY and FYNNEI. CDR3 in amino acids: CATLGIGTGVAKNIQYF. CDR3 sequence (DNA): TGTGCCACCTTGGGGATCGGGACAGGGGTTGCCAAAAACATTCAGTACTTC.

The chain couples TRBV18 to TRBJ2-2; 9 nucleotides match TRBD1. V trimming: 3 bases; J trimming: 0 bases; junction bases outside the gene matches: 8. CDR3 length: 18 residues. Germline V gives CDR1 KGHSH, CDR2 LQKENI. CDR3 sequence reads: CASSPKPTGGANTGELFF. The CDR3 bases are TGTGCCAGCTCACCTAAACCAACAGGGGGCGCGAACACCGGGGAGCTGTTTTTT. Combining the CDR3 with reference TRBV18 and TRBJ2-2 gives the whole variable domain NAGVMQNPRHLVRRRGQEARLRCSPMKGHSHVYWYRQLPEEGLKFMVYLQKENIIDESGMPKERFSAEFPKEGPSILRIQQVVRGDSAAYFCASSPKPTGGANTGELFFGEGSRLTVL.

The chain has TRBV7-2 and TRBJ2-3; tentative D call: TRBD1 (6 bases). The CDR3 has 14 amino acids. Trimming took off 4 bases at V and 1 base at J, with 9 bases between the two ends. Germline V gene lookup returns CDR1 SGHTA and CDR2 FQGNSA. CDR3: CASSSYRGTDTQYF. The CDR3 nucleotides are TGTGCCAGCAGCTCTTACAGGGGCACAGATACGCAGTATTTT.

This clone has just one count. The genes are TRBV7-9 and TRBJ2-7; perhaps TRBD2 as D (5 bases). Germline values: CDR1 SEHNR, CDR2 FQNEAQ (reference sequence). The V and J ends lost 4 bases and 5 bases respectively, with 12 bases between them. This CDR3 contains 13 residues. The CDR3: CASSSAPGNEQYF. The CDR3 coding sequence is TGTGCCAGCAGCTCAGCCCCGGGAAACGAGCAGTACTTC.

This sequence joins TRBV27 and TRBJ2-3; TRBD1 matches at 9 bases. The CDR3 has 15 amino acids. V gave up 6 bases and J gave up 2 bases; unmatched junction bases: 6. Germline V gives CDR1 MNHEY, CDR2 SMNVEV (reference sequence). The CDR3 DNA reads as TGTGCCAGCAGAGGACAGGGGAGATTCACAGATACGCAGTATTTT. As protein: CASRGQGRFTDTQYF.

The V call is TRBV7-8, the J call TRBJ1-1; a weak D match, TRBD1 (5 bases). Germline V lookup: CDR1 SGHVS, CDR2 FQNEAQ. The CDR3 runs to 14 residues. The V and J ends lost 1 base and 6 bases respectively, with 12 bases between them. The DNA of the CDR3 is TGTGCCAGCAGCTTAGGGGGGGGTAATGCTGAAGCTTTCTTT. This sequence encodes CASSLGGGNAEAFF.

The CDR3 DNA sequence: TGCAGCGTTGAAGATTGGTCTAGCGGGAGTTGGGAGACCCAGTACTTC. Protein product: CSVEDWSSGSWETQYF. The V call is TRBV29-1, the J call TRBJ2-5; 10 bases align to TRBD2. V dropped 0 bases and J dropped 5; count of bases not matched to a gene: 9. Germline CDR1 is SQVTM and CDR2 is ANQGSEA. The CDR3 spans 16 residues.

The rearrangement uses TRBV15 and TRBJ2-3; 11 bases agree with TRBD2. The junction had 7 bases not matched to a gene; V was cut back by 4 bases and J by 1 base. CDR3 length: 17 residues. Per germline, CDR1 LNHNV and CDR2 YYDKDF (reference sequence). The CDR3 DNA is TGTGCCACCAGCAAAACTCCGGGACTAGCGGGCACAGATACGCAGTATTTT. The encoded protein is CATSKTPGLAGTDTQYF.

V is TRBV5-1 and J is TRBJ2-5, with TRBD2 matching 8 bases. The germline V gene encodes CDR1 SGHRS and CDR2 YFSETQ. The CDR3 has 18 residues. V lost 4 bases and J lost 5; bases outside the gene matches: 19. CDR3 protein: CASSQAGPAGGMGETQYF. Here the CDR3 DNA reads TGCGCCAGCAGCCAAGCCGGCCCTGCGGGAGGTATGGGGGAGACCCAGTACTTC.

The rearrangement links TRBV15 to TRBJ2-7, with 13 positions matching TRBD2. The CDR3 covers 20 residues. V lost 0 bases to trimming and J lost 3 bases; unmatched junction nucleotides: 14. The germline V gene encodes CDR1 LNHNV and CDR2 YYDKDF (reference sequence). CDR3 sequence reads: CATSRDRGLAGYKLIYEQYF. The CDR3 DNA reads TGTGCCACCAGCAGAGATCGGGGACTAGCGGGATATAAACTAATCTACGAGCAGTACTTC.

This clone was counted a single time. The chain carries TRBV5-5 and TRBJ2-3, with TRBD2 identical over 11 bases. This CDR3 contains 16 residues. CDR1 is SGHKS and CDR2 is YYEKEE in the germline V gene (reference sequence). V was clipped by 4 bases and J by 2 bases; unmatched bases: 6. The CDR3 DNA reads TGTGCCAGCAGCGCCGGGACTAGCGGTCTCACAGATACGCAGTATTTT. Translated, it gives CASSAGTSGLTDTQYF.